A selection of T cell receptor beta chains follows, all from one sample in a study of T cells in Graves' hyperthyroidism and ophthalmopathy. MiXCR was run by TCRdb on the multiplex PCR reads, yielding one entry per CDR3 protein. The repertoire holds about 840,000 distinct CDR3 sequences, about 38% seen once, with 7.5% to 9.5% in the top ten. Sample: blood. Every receptor here comes from a young man with Graves' hyperthyroidism. CDR3s include the opening cysteine and the closing phenylalanine or tryptophan. D genes are given only for firm matches. Size is omitted from some rows. Given values are once, few, many or a class for expanded clones.

TRBJ2-7,TRBV19,few,TRBD1,TGTGCCAGTAGTATAGGAGGGGGCCTGGCCTACGAGCAGTACTTC,CASSIGGGLAYEQYF
TRBJ2-7,TRBV6-1,.,.,TGTGCCAGCAGTGAAGGGGACAGCCGGTGGGGGGCTACCTCCTACGAGCAGTACTTC,CASSEGDSRWGATSYEQYF
TRBJ2-7,TRBV5-4,.,TRBD1,TGTGCCAGCAGCCCGACAGGGTTCCTCTACGAGCAGCACTTC,CASSPTGFLYEQHF
TRBJ2-5,TRBV29-1,few,.,TGCAGCGTTGAAGTTTACAAACCCCTAGAGACCCAGTACTTC,CSVEVYKPLETQYF
TRBJ1-1,TRBV25-1,.,.,TGTGCTAGCAACCGGGACGCAATGAACACTGAAGCTTTCTTT,CASNRDAMNTEAFF
TRBJ2-7,TRBV4-1,.,.,TGCGCCAGCAGACAACTGGCCGGGTTCTACGAGCAGTACTTC,CASRQLAGFYEQYF
TRBJ1-1,TRBV10-3,.,.,TGTGCCATCAGACGGGGGGTCCTGACTGAAGCTTTCTTT,CAIRRGVLTEAFF
TRBJ1-4,TRBV2,.,.,TGTGCCAGCAGTTACGGGGCGCGGGGAGAACTGTTTTTT,CASSYGARGELFF
TRBJ2-5,TRBV5-1,few,.,TGCGCCAGCGCGGCTCCGGGGATTCAAGAGACCCAGTACTTC,CASAAPGIQETQYF
TRBJ2-7,TRBV7-8,few,.,TGTGCCAGCACCCCCCTCAGCGAGCAGTACTTC,CASTPLSEQYF
TRBJ1-1,TRBV6-5,many,.,TGTGCCAGCAGTTACGGAGCTGAAGCTTTCTTT,CASSYGAEAFF
TRBJ1-6,TRBV2,.,TRBD1,TGTGCCAGCAATATTTGGACAGGGCTGGGCAATTCACCCCTCCACTTT,CASNIWTGLGNSPLHF
TRBJ2-7,TRBV19,few,.,TGTGCCAGTAGTATCAGGGGCGGGACACCATCCTACGAGCAGTACTTC,CASSIRGGTPSYEQYF
TRBJ1-3,TRBV7-2,.,.,TGTGCCAGCAGCTTAGAATACTCTGGAAACACCATATATTTT,CASSLEYSGNTIYF
TRBJ1-6,TRBV5-6,.,.,TGTGCCAGCAGCTTAACAGGGTGGACCCGATATAATTCACCCCTCCACTTT,CASSLTGWTRYNSPLHF
TRBJ2-7,TRBV12-3/TRBV12-4,few,.,TGTGCCAGCAGTTTAGGGGACGGCGAGCAGTACTTC,CASSLGDGEQYF
TRBJ1-1,TRBV29-1,few,.,TGCAGCGCCGACCTTAGGGGCACTGAAGCTTTCTTT,CSADLRGTEAFF
TRBJ2-1,TRBV7-9,.,.,TGTGCCAGCAGCTCTGGCCTAGGGATCGGGGAGCAGTTCTTC,CASSSGLGIGEQFF